These T cell receptor beta chains were read from a single sample in a study of monozygotic twins with inflammatory bowel disease. Reanalyzing the 5' RACE reads, TCRdb keeps one entry per CDR3 protein, without DNA. This sample's table has 420,000 or so distinct CDR3 sequences. Material: blood. The receptors were sampled from a human donor with ulcerative colitis or Crohn's disease, or a healthy co-twin of an affected twin (not recorded which). CDR3s include the opening cysteine and the closing phenylalanine or tryptophan.

v_gene,j_gene,CDR3aa
TRBV9,TRBJ1-2,CASSAFPPAIYGYTF
TRBV7-8,TRBJ2-3,CASSLVSTSGIRADTQYF
TRBV20-1,TRBJ1-3,CSAEATAGQPSGNTIYF
TRBV20-1,TRBJ1-1,CSPRSGDGAFF
TRBV7-2,TRBJ1-1,CASRLDLLMNTEAFF
TRBV5-6,TRBJ1-3,CASTRGGWQASGNTIYF
TRBV7-9,TRBJ2-3,CASNPTTSTDTQYF
TRBV29-1,TRBJ1-2,CSAADSSYGYTF
TRBV6-2/TRBV6-3,TRBJ2-5,CASSQGGAQYF
TRBV5-4,TRBJ2-1,CASSLGTGTYNEQFF
TRBV6-2/TRBV6-3,TRBJ2-5,CASTQGREETQYF
TRBV2,TRBJ1-5,CASSPKGQGNNQPQHF
TRBV5-1,TRBJ1-1,CASGTGGITEAFF
TRBV10-3,TRBJ2-3,CAISGLAGDAQYF
TRBV20-1,TRBJ2-7,CSASPPGYEQYF
TRBV5-1,TRBJ2-5,CASSLVGRIQETQYF
TRBV5-4,TRBJ2-3,CASSRSGGNTDTQYF
TRBV25-1,TRBJ2-1,CASSERQAPTSQDSFGCGAF
TRBV6-1,TRBJ2-5,CASSGDRQDVTQYF
TRBV11-2,TRBJ2-1,CASRIAGAYNEQFF
TRBV20-1,TRBJ1-2,CSAPQGSGYTF
TRBV7-2,TRBJ2-1,CASSKTSGGYNEQFF
TRBV7-9,TRBJ2-1,CASSLTVSAQYNEQFF
TRBV6-1,TRBJ1-5,CASTSHSNQPQHF
TRBV7-6,TRBJ2-1,CASSWGLAGANEQFF
TRBV11-3,TRBJ2-3,CASSLVAGATDTQYF
TRBV5-1,TRBJ1-4,CASSSAITDRGSNEKLFF
TRBV27,TRBJ2-7,CASSSGVGSTPQYF
TRBV5-1,TRBJ2-7,CASSASSSYEQYF
TRBV3-1,TRBJ1-1,CASSRLENTEAFF
TRBV5-1,TRBJ2-1,CASSLVGGSYEQFF
TRBV12-3/TRBV12-4,TRBJ1-1,CASSLNRDARTEAFF
TRBV5-1,TRBJ2-2,CASTSPGAGGTGELFF
TRBV6-5,TRBJ1-2,CASSYSQVYGYTF
TRBV24-1,TRBJ2-2,CATSSAGRAGELFF
TRBV20-1,TRBJ2-2,CSAPAGGPGELFF
TRBV5-1,TRBJ1-1,CASSLVPGDNTEAFF
TRBV11-2,TRBJ2-3,CASSPTTDTQYF
TRBV5-1,TRBJ2-5,CASSLVDQETQYF
TRBV3-1,TRBJ1-2,CASSQGVEGWRYGYTF
TRBV6-1,TRBJ1-2,CASSARGGSYGYTF